This T cell receptor beta chain derives from a study of T cell responses to AZD1222 COVID-19 vaccine. Whole-study findings and limits: Two AZD1222 doses significantly raised spike-specific TCR breadth and depth over controls.

This CDR3 comprises 13 residues. Germline V gene lookup returns CDR1 MNHEY and CDR2 SMNVEV (reference sequence). V gave up 3 bases and J gave up 4 bases, with 7 bases separating them. Turning to this clone: Its antigen is unknown.

The assay was immunoSEQ multiplex PCR, and TCRdb's table has in-frame clones only and misses some. The data contain 90,000 to 150,000 clones, roughly 84% of them singletons. Sequencing was performed on peripheral blood, taken 28 days after the second AZD1222 dose. The chain recombines TRBV27 with TRBJ2-1; no clear D gene. This clonotype was sampled from an adult who received the AZD1222 COVID-19 vaccine. CDR3 residues: CASSFLDYNEQFF. The DNA of the CDR3 is TGTGCCAGCAGTTTCCTAGATTACAATGAGCAGTTCTTC.